This is a list of T cell receptor beta chains from one sample in a study of blood T cell repertoires in COVID-19. Sequencing used immunoSEQ multiplex PCR; TCRdb keeps in-frame clones, though not all of them. This table holds roughly 290,000 clones, about nine tenths found once. What was sequenced was peripheral blood. The source is a woman aged 55 to 70 with acute or convalescent COVID-19. The CDR3 runs from the conserved cysteine through the conserved F or W. A D gene is named only where the DNA matches it firmly. The size of a clone is reported for some rows only, either as once, few or many, or as a class for expanded clones.

clone_size j_call d_call v_call cdr3_aa cdr3_nt
NA TRBJ1-5 NA TRBV7-8 CASSQDTTNQPQHF TGTGCCAGCAGCCAGGACACGACCAATCAGCCCCAGCATTTT
NA TRBJ2-3 NA TRBV4-3 CASSLGGSSTDTQYF TGCGCCAGCAGCCTTGGGGGCAGTAGCACAGATACGCAGTATTTT
NA TRBJ2-7 TRBD1 TRBV27 CASSLAYGTAQSYEQYF TGTGCCAGCAGTTTAGCGTACGGGACAGCTCAGTCCTACGAGCAGTACTTC
NA TRBJ2-3 TRBD1 TRBV6-4 CASSTGTGEADTQYF TGTGCCAGCAGCACCGGGACAGGGGAGGCAGATACGCAGTATTTT
NA TRBJ2-3 TRBD2 TRBV6-6 CASSPLTSGRAGDTQYF TGTGCCAGCAGTCCCCTGACTAGCGGGAGGGCGGGGGATACGCAGTATTTT
NA TRBJ2-3 TRBD2 TRBV4-1 CASRLAGEEYF TGCGCCAGCAGGCTAGCGGGAGAAGAGTATTTT
NA TRBJ1-2 NA TRBV24-1 CATSDLLEGYTF TGTGCCACCAGTGATTTATTAGAAGGCTACACCTTC
NA TRBJ1-5 TRBD1 TRBV9 CASSVDGTGLEPQHF TGTGCCAGCAGCGTAGATGGGACAGGCCTGGAGCCCCAGCATTTT
NA TRBJ2-2 TRBD1 TRBV5-6 CASSFWTGVNTGELFF TGTGCCAGCAGCTTCTGGACAGGGGTGAACACCGGGGAGCTGTTTTTT
once TRBJ2-2 NA TRBV6-2/TRBV6-3 CASSSQVNTGELFF TGTGCCAGCAGTTCACAGGTGAACACCGGGGAGCTGTTTTTT
few TRBJ1-2 TRBD1 TRBV12-3/TRBV12-4 CASSRGQGWGYTF TGTGCCAGCAGCCGCGGACAGGGTTGGGGCTACACCTTC
NA TRBJ1-1 NA TRBV3-1/TRBV3-2 CASSQVLSAGAFF TGTGCCAGCAGCCAAGTCTTGTCCGCGGGAGCTTTCTTT
NA TRBJ2-5 TRBD2 TRBV28 CASSPQGSGRGQETQYF TGTGCCAGCAGTCCTCAAGGAAGCGGGAGGGGACAAGAGACCCAGTACTTC
NA TRBJ1-5 NA TRBV6-1 CASSELSGQPQHF TGTGCCAGCAGTGAATTGTCCGGTCAGCCCCAGCATTTT
NA TRBJ1-1 TRBD1 TRBV28 CASSLGGQGSLHTEAFF TGTGCCAGCAGTTTAGGGGGACAGGGGTCTCTTCACACTGAAGCTTTCTTT
NA TRBJ2-3 NA TRBV28 CASSPRGEGTDTQYF TGTGCCAGCAGCCCCAGGGGAGAGGGCACAGATACGCAGTATTTT
NA TRBJ2-1 TRBD2 TRBV7-6 CASSSRLAGTREQFF TGTGCCAGCAGCTCTCGACTAGCGGGTACTCGCGAGCAGTTCTTC
once TRBJ1-6 NA TRBV27 CASSLFSLLFYNSPLHF TGTGCCAGCAGTTTATTTTCCCTATTATTCTATAATTCACCCCTCCACTTT
few TRBJ2-7 NA TRBV7-9 CATLGVNEQYF TGTGCCACCTTGGGAGTAAACGAGCAGTACTTC
NA TRBJ2-7 NA TRBV3-1/TRBV3-2 CASSHGGLYPSEQYF TGTGCCAGCAGCCATGGGGGACTCTACCCCAGTGAGCAGTACTTC
NA TRBJ1-1 NA TRBV7-2 CASSLQGRANTEAFF TGTGCCAGCAGCTTACAAGGGCGGGCGAACACTGAAGCTTTCTTT